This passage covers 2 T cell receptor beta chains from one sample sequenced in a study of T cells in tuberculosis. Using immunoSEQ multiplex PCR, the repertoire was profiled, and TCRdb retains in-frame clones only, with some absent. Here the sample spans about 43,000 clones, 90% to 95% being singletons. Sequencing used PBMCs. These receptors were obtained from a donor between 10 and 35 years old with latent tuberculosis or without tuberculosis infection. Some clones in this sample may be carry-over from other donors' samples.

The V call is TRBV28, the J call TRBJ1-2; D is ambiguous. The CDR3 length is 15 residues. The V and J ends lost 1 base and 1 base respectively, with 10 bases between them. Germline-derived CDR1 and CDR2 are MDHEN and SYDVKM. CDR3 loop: CASSLSRGGNYGYTF. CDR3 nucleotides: TGTGCCAGCAGTTTATCCCGTGGCGGTAACTATGGCTACACCTTC.

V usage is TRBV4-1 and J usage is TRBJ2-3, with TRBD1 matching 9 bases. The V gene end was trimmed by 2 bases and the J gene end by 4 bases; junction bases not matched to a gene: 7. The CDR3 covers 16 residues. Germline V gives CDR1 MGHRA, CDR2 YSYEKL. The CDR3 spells CASSQYGTGYPDTQYF. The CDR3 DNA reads TGCGCCAGCAGCCAATATGGGACAGGGTATCCAGATACGCAGTATTTT.